Listed below are T cell receptor beta chains from one sample, sequenced in a study of control samples from healthy donors and cancer patients. Repertoires were generated with immunoSEQ multiplex PCR, while TCRdb's copy carries only in-frame clones and drops some. The data show some 220,000 clones, about 95% seen once. The sample consisted of blood. These receptors all come from a man in his fifties or sixties in good health. Both conserved end residues are trimmed from each CDR3.

TRBV20-1	TRBJ2-7	SGRHWQEQY
TRBV29-1	TRBJ2-1	SVVPRGQYNEQF
TRBV10-1	TRBJ2-5	ASSAGSGETQY
TRBV21-1	TRBJ1-2	ASSKDPGGYT
TRBV11-1	TRBJ1-6	ASSLRQGGSPLH
TRBV19	TRBJ2-2	ASRGRDRGWELF
TRBV11-2	TRBJ1-3	ASSYRDRGWDTIY
TRBV7-2	TRBJ1-1	ASSLSGTNTEAF
TRBV6-5	TRBJ1-5	ASRRTILEPQH
TRBV19	TRBJ1-4	ASSVARTGEKLF
TRBV6-6	TRBJ1-1	AIQGNTEAF
TRBV28	TRBJ1-6	ASNMGGKNSPLH
TRBV4-3	TRBJ2-7	ASSQGTGDEQY
TRBV28	TRBJ1-2	ASSFRGYYGYT
TRBV5-6	TRBJ2-2	ASSAPGQNTGELF
TRBV3-1/TRBV3-2	TRBJ2-3	ASSPPGAGVTSTQY
TRBV18	TRBJ2-7	ASSPPGREGQY
TRBV19	TRBJ2-4	ASMDGAAGNIQY
TRBV28	TRBJ1-4	ASGLNEKLF
TRBV30	TRBJ1-3	AWSEGTSSGNTIY
TRBV4-2	TRBJ1-1	ASSPRTGNEAF
TRBV11-2	TRBJ2-5	ASSSLISSGAQY
TRBV11-3	TRBJ2-7	ASSSTGFDEQY
TRBV6-5	TRBJ1-1	ASVMFGAGDTEAF
TRBV5-1	TRBJ1-6	ASSLAWATSTYNSPLH
TRBV19	TRBJ2-4	ASSTRGRDNPNIQY
TRBV7-9	TRBJ1-5	ASSSDRVGQPQH